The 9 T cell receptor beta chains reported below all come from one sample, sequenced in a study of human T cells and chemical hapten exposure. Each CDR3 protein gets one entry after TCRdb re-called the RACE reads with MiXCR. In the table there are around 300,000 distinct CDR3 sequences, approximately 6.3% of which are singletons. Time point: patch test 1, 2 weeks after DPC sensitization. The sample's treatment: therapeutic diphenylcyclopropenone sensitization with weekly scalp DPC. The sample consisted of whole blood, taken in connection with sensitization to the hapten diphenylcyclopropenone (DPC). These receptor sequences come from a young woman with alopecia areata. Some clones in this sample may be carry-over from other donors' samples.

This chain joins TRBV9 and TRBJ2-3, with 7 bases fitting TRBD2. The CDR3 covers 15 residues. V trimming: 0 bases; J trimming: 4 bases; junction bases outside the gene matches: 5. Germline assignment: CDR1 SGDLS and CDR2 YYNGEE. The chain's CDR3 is CASSVAGGLADTQYF. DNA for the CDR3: TGTGCCAGCAGCGTAGCGGGGGGATTGGCAGATACGCAGTATTTT.

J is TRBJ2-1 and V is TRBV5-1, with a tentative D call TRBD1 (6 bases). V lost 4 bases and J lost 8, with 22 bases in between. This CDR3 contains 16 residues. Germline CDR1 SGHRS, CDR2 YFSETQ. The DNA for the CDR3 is TGCGCCAGCAGCCAAACTAACAGGGCAAGTGGCGATGAGCAGTTCTTC. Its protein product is CASSQTNRASGDEQFF.

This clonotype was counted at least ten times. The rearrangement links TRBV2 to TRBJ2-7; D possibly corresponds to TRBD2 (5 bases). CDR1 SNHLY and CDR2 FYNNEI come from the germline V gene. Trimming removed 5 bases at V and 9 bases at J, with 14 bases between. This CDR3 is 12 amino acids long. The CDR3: CASSLTEDMQYF. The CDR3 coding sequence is TGTGCCAGCAGTCTGACGGAGGATATGCAGTACTTC.

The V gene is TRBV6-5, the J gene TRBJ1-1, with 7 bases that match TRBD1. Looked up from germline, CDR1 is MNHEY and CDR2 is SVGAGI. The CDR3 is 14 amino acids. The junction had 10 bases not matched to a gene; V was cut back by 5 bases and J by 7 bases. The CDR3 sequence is CASSNRQGGDEAFF. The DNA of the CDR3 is TGTGCCAGCAGTAATCGACAGGGAGGCGATGAAGCTTTCTTT.

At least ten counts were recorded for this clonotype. Here the CDR3 DNA reads TGTGCCAGCAGCCTGGCATTGGGACAAGCAGGCCACGAGCAGTACTTC. Its translation: CASSLALGQAGHEQYF. The J gene is TRBJ2-7, the V gene TRBV7-2; perhaps TRBD1 as D (6 bases). V lost 5 bases, J lost 5 bases, and 22 bases lay in between. This CDR3 has 16 residues. The V gene's germline CDR1 is SGHTA and CDR2 FQGNSA.

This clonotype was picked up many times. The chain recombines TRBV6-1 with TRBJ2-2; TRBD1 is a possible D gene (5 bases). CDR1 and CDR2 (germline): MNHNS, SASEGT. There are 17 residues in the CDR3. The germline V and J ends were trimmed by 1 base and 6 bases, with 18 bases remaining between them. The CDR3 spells CASSEGSTRQRSGELFF. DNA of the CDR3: TGTGCCAGCAGTGAAGGCAGTACCCGACAGCGATCCGGGGAGCTGTTTTTT.

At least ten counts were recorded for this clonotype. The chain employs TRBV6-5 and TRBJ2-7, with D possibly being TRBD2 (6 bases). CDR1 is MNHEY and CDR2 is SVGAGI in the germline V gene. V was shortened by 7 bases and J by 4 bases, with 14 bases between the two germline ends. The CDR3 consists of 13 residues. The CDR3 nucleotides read TGTGCCAGCACCGGAGGGGTAGAGTACGAGCAGTACTTC. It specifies CASTGGVEYEQYF.

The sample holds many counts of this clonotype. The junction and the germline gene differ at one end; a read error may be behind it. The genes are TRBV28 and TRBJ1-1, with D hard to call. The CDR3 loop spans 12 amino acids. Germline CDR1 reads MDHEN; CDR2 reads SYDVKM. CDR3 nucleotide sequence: TGTGCCAGCAGTTTGGTCCGTACTACCACTAATTTT. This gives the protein CASSLVRTTTNF.

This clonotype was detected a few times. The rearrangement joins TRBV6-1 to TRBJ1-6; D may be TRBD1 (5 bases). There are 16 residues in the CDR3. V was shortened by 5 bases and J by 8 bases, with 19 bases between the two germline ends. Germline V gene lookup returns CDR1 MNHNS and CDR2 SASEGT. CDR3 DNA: TGTGCCAGCAGTACGATGGGGGGGATGTTAGATTCACCCCTCCACTTT. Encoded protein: CASSTMGGMLDSPLHF.